This T cell receptor (beta chain) stems from a study of glioma-infiltrating T cells after dendritic cell vaccination. Amplification used 60 V beta primers and 13 J beta primers. Here immunoSEQ multiplex PCR was the method, and the copy in TCRdb shows in-frame clones only, minus some. The sample lists 71,000 or so clones; approximately 80% were seen once. Remarks on this clone: Antigen specificity is unknown.

Study-level points and caveats: Patients with more pretreatment TILs had longer time to progression and survival.

The CDR3 covers 12 residues. Looked up from germline, CDR1 is SGHNT and CDR2 is YYREEE (reference sequence). V was shortened by 3 bases and J by 5 bases, with 7 bases between the two germline ends. The material was blood, obtained before dendritic cell vaccination. The gene calls are TRBV5-4 and TRBJ2-3; D may be TRBD2 (5 bases). This TCR was sampled from a human donor with glioblastoma. The CDR3 DNA is TGTGCCAGCAGCTCGAGCGGAGATACGCAGTATTTT. It yields the protein CASSSSGDTQYF.